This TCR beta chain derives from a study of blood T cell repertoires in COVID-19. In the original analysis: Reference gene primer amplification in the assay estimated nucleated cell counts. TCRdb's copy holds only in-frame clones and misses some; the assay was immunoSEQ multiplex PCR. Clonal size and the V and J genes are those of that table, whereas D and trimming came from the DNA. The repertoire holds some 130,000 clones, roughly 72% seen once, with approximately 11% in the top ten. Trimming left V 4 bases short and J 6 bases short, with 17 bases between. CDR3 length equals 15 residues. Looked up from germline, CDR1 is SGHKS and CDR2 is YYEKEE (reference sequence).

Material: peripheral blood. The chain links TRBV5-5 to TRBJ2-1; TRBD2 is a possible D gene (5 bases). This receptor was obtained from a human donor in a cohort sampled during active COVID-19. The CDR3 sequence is CASSVDWWLRNEQFF. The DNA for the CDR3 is TGTGCCAGCAGCGTGGACTGGTGGTTGCGCAATGAGCAGTTCTTC.